This record covers a single TCR beta chain. Its binding antigen is unknown. Base quality data are lacking; no much larger clone is found one base away. CDR1 is given as MDHEN and CDR2 as SYDVKM, both from the germline V gene. Inclusive of the bounding cysteine and phenylalanine, the CDR3 is 14 residues long. CDR3 DNA only is kept here, 42 bases in frame from base 1. At the junction V is shortened by 2 bases and J by 1 base, with 7 bases in between. The time point label, read with the paper, signifies: roughly 26 weeks on oral tofacitinib. The treatment or condition tag for this specimen amounts to: oral pan-JAK inhibitor, 5-10 mg twice daily. Lesional scalp punch biopsies and peripheral blood were obtained from alopecia areata patients. After PBMCs were isolated by density centrifugation and stained for CD3, CD4 and CD8, a FACSAria was used to sort CD4+ and CD8+ T cells. The data derive from a study of CD8+ T cells in alopecia areata (dated by TCRdb to the late 2010s). In terms of the full investigation: The treated patients took part in an open-label pilot trial in which moderate-to-severe alopecia areata was treated with oral tofacitinib at 5 to 10 mg twice daily. Patients received tofacitinib for 6 to 18 months and were then followed off drug for 6 months to check for delayed response and recurrence. The SALT score, which quantifies the percentage of affected scalp surface area, was used to measure disease severity in treated patients. In both human patients and the C3H/HeJ mouse model, the study applied high-throughput TCRbeta sequencing to look at T cell clonal expansion in alopecia areata. Human TCRbeta sequencing covered scalp tissue and sorted CD4+ and CD8+ peripheral blood T cells from patchy and totalis/universalis alopecia areata patients and healthy controls. Patients on tofacitinib were biopsied at baseline and after 4 and 24 weeks of treatment, and several of the patients also had a later scalp biopsy. Scalp clonality was compared across normal scalp (n=4), patchy alopecia areata scalp (n=8), and alopecia totalis/universalis scalp (n=8). RNA was extracted with the PAXgene miRNA kit for fixed scalp, the miRNeasy kit for PBMCs, and the RNeasy kit for mouse skin. immunoSEQ multiplex PCR using 35 Vbeta forward primers and 13 Jbeta reverse primers was used to amplify TCRbeta CDR3 regions.

Libraries were made using the immunoSEQ multiplex PCR assay. For TCR sequencing, RNA was extracted from every sample and reverse transcribed into cDNA to serve as template. SuperScript III was used for first-strand cDNA synthesis, primed with a 2:1 mix of oligo-dT and random hexamers. A synthetic immune receptor repertoire was used to measure amplification bias, and any remaining bias was corrected computationally. The paper's processing steps were these. Raw reads were preprocessed to remove errors, and CDR3 was defined by IMGT conventions from the conserved cysteine to phenylalanine. Clonality was calculated as 1 minus Shannon entropy normalized by log2 of the number of productive unique TCRs. Whether scalp clones were CD4 or CD8 was inferred by matching scalp TCRbeta sequences against CD4 and CD8 repertoires sorted from blood. This immuneACCESS table, as held by TCRdb, lists in-frame sequences with V and J called but not all clones. Of the missing ones, under half trace to an unresolved V gene in checked studies; the others have no known cause. The D gene and trimming were derived from the DNA, and the V and J assignments and clone size from that table. In this sample the table shows about 180,000 clones, 53% of which occur a single time. Of the sample, about a tenth is held by the ten largest clones.

Broader findings and caveats from the paper: Tofacitinib significantly decreased scalp clonality and the number of expanded CD8+ clones among the top 100 scalp clones. Many expanded lesional clones persisted in scalp and blood during tofacitinib treatment, which may partly explain relapse after stopping treatment. Unlike mouse skin, where gammadelta T cells dominate, normal human skin contains resident alphabeta T cells that get sequenced too, which complicates analysis of the scalp TCR repertoire. Lesional scalp, especially in alopecia totalis/universalis, showed higher clonality and more expanded CD8+ clones than normal scalp, suggesting antigenic drive. Compared with mice, TCR sequences shared between patients were less clear, possibly partly because of HLA diversity across the patient population. Because the treated cohort was small and had only one nonresponder, larger studies are needed to examine links between baseline CD8+ expansion and response.

Here the sequenced sample was CD8+ T cells sorted from blood, taken at week 24, from a patient treated with tofacitinib. The source of this sequence is a human donor with alopecia areata. In this chain, TRBV28 is recombined with TRBJ2-3; no D gene is confidently identified. CDR3 loop: CASSLRKGTDTQYF. The DNA reads TGTGCCAGCAGTTTAAGGAAGGGCACAGATACGCAGTATTTT.